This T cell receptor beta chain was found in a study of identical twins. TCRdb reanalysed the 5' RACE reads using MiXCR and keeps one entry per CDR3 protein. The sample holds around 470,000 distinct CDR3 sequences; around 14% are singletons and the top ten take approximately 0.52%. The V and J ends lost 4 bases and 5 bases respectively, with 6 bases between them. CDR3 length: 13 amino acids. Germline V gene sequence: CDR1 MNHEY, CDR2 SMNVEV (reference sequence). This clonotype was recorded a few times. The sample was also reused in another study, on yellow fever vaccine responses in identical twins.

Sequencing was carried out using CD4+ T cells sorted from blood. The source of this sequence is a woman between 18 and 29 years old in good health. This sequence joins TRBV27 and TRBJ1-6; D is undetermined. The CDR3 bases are TGTGCCAGCAGTTATGCTCATAATTCACCCCTCCACTTT. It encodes CASSYAHNSPLHF.